The entry that follows covers one T cell receptor (beta chain) sequence. Its antigen is unknown. A much larger clone lies one base from this, so it may be a read error. TCR beta cDNA was reverse-transcribed from 400 to 500 ng of total RNA. The reaction used a constant-region primer and ProtoScript II reverse transcriptase. Libraries for TCR beta were built through three nested multiplex PCR rounds, which together made up a slightly modified ARM-PCR procedure. A single record per CDR3 protein comes from TCRdb applying MiXCR to the multiplex PCR reads. This table holds 300,000 to 400,000 distinct CDR3 sequences, less than 75% found once. Out of unsorted whole blood came the blood RNA, and germline DNA was extracted as well. The sample is drawn from a study of tumor-infiltrating lymphocytes in primary liver carcinoma. Overall study results and limits: Tumors had a top-250-clone fraction that was significantly higher than blood (p = 0.039).

Material: peripheral blood. This sequence originates from a man aged 40-50 years with primary liver carcinoma and hepatitis B virus infection.

This chain's CDR3 is CASSPNKTYNEQFF. For the CDR3, the DNA is TGTGCCAGCAGTCCTAACAAAACGTACAATGAGCAGTTCTTC. V and J are TRBV6-5 and TRBJ2-1; D not certain. V was trimmed by 5 bases and J by 4 bases, leaving 12 bases between them. Germline CDR1 reads MNHEY; CDR2 reads SVGAGI. The CDR3 totals 14 residues.